Each of the 10 T cell receptor beta chains below was sequenced from the same sample in a study of T-cell memory formation after mild COVID-19. TCRdb used MiXCR to reprocess the 5' RACE reads, holding one entry per CDR3 protein. This table holds 200,000 to 300,000 distinct CDR3 sequences, roughly 17% found once. Sequencing was carried out using PBMCs or a T cell subset sorted from them (not recorded which). The receptors stem from a man aged 18 to 29 who had mild COVID-19 (a few samples of this study predate the infection). Cell type and time point are not known.

This clonotype was detected only a few times. The chain links TRBV20-1 to TRBJ2-7; 7 positions match TRBD2. The CDR3 runs 14 residues. Looked up from germline, CDR1 is DFQATT and CDR2 is SNEGSKA (reference sequence). Losses at the gene ends were 2 bases for V and 1 base for J; bases not matched to a gene: 5. CDR3 in amino acids: CSARSSSGSYEQYV. CDR3 coding DNA: TGCAGTGCTAGATCATCTAGCGGTTCCTACGAGCAGTACGTC.

This clonotype was detected many times. This chain connects TRBV28 to TRBJ2-5; 8 bases map to TRBD2. The germline V gene has CDR1 MDHEN and CDR2 SYDVKM. The CDR3 consists of 15 residues. Trimming took 4 bases from V and 1 from J; bases not matched to a gene: 5. The CDR3 region is CASSSGSGTQETQYF. CDR3 sequence (DNA): TGTGCCAGCAGTTCTGGTAGCGGGACCCAAGAGACCCAGTACTTC. The entire variable domain, with the rest obtained from reference TRBV28 and TRBJ2-5, is as follows: DVKVTQSSRYLVKRTGEKVFLECVQDMDHENMFWYRQDPGLGLRLIYFSYDVKMKEKGDIPEGYSVSREKKERFSLILESASTNQTSMYLCASSSGSGTQETQYFGPGTRLLVL.

This clonotype was counted between two and nine times. This chain links TRBV4-1 with TRBJ2-7, with no clear D. This CDR3 contains 13 residues. V gave up 2 bases and J gave up 2 bases, with 7 bases separating them. Germline V gives CDR1 MGHRA, CDR2 YSYEKL. CDR3 DNA: TGCGCCAGCAGCCAACTGGTTGCCTACGAGCAGTACGTC. Residues: CASSQLVAYEQYV.

This chain links TRBV20-1 with TRBJ1-2; D remains ambiguous. The germline V gene encodes CDR1 DFQATT and CDR2 SNEGSKA (reference sequence). This CDR3 has 10 residues. Trimming stripped 5 bases from V and 4 bases from J, with 5 bases between. As DNA, the CDR3 is TGCAGTGCTGGGATCTATGGCTACACCTTC. Protein sequence: CSAGIYGYTF.

This chain joins TRBV9 and TRBJ2-5, with 8 positions matching TRBD2. This CDR3 comprises 15 residues. Germline V gene lookup returns CDR1 SGDLS and CDR2 YYNGEE. V was clipped by 0 bases and J by 1 base; unmatched bases: 2. CDR3 sequence reads: CASSVGGTSQETQYF. The CDR3, as DNA: TGTGCCAGCAGCGTAGGAGGGACTAGCCAAGAGACCCAGTACTTC.

The chain couples TRBV5-5 to TRBJ1-1; D remains ambiguous. This CDR3 is 13 amino acids long. With 0 bases removed from V and 5 bases from J, the gap between germline ends came to 8 bases. Germline loops: CDR1 SGHKS, CDR2 YYEKEE (reference sequence). For the CDR3, the DNA is TGTGCCAGCAGCTTGGTTCCGTGGACTGAAGCTTTCTTT. Protein sequence: CASSLVPWTEAFF.

This clonotype was detected a few times. CDR3 coding DNA: TGTGCCAGCAGATTCCTTGGCGGGGGGCACAATGAGCAGTTCTTC. Translating it yields CASRFLGGGHNEQFF. This chain connects TRBV27 to TRBJ2-1; 8 bases agree with TRBD2. With 6 bases clipped from V and 5 bases from J, the junction kept 9 bases outside the gene matches. Germline V gene data show CDR1 as MNHEY and CDR2 as SMNVEV (reference sequence). The CDR3 spans 15 residues.

This clonotype was detected ten times or more. This chain joins TRBV10-1 and TRBJ1-5; D call uncertain. Trimming shortened V by 0 bases and J by 7 bases, and 7 bases separated the two germline ends. Germline assignment: CDR1 WNHNN and CDR2 SYGVQD (reference sequence). This CDR3 is built from 13 residues. The CDR3: CASSESLGQPQHF. The CDR3 nucleotides are TGCGCCAGCAGTGAGTCTCTCGGGCAGCCCCAGCATTTT.

The table lists this clonotype with a few counts. This chain uses TRBV4-3 with TRBJ2-5; D might be TRBD1 or TRBD2, each matching 5 bases. CDR1 and CDR2 (germline): LGHNA, YSLEER. This CDR3 contains 15 residues. Between the trimmed V and J ends, which lost 0 bases and 5 bases, there was a span of 13 bases. The CDR3 nucleotides read TGCGCCAGCAGCCAAGAGGGGCGGGCCGGGGAGACCCAGTACTTC. This encodes CASSQEGRAGETQYF.

This chain joins TRBV6-5 and TRBJ2-7; D uncertain. CDR1 is MNHEY and CDR2 is SVGAGI in the germline V gene. The germline V and J ends were trimmed by 6 bases and 3 bases, with 15 bases remaining between them. CDR3 length: 14 residues. The CDR3 DNA is TGTGCCAGCAGCCGGGTCACCCCGGGCTACGAGCAGTACTTC. Its protein product is CASSRVTPGYEQYF.